This entry lists 7 T cell receptor beta chains sequenced from one sample in a study of response to subunit inactivated influenza vaccine. TCRdb re-called the RT-PCR reads through MiXCR, storing one row per CDR3 protein. The data show hundreds of thousands of distinct CDR3 sequences, 11% to 15% seen once. The sequences come from PBMCs from blood, collected around 15 days before vaccination. The receptors come from a man over 45 who received an inactivated influenza vaccine.

This clonotype was found a few times. The rearrangement uses TRBV20-1 and TRBJ2-1, with TRBD2 matching over 12 bases. CDR1 is DFQATT, CDR2 SNEGSKA, per germline (reference sequence). V was clipped by 2 bases and J by 4 bases; unmatched bases: 6. The CDR3 is 16 amino acids. CDR3 in DNA: TGCAGTGCTAGATCCCACGGGACTAGCGGGTACAATGAGCAGTTCTTC. Translation: CSARSHGTSGYNEQFF.

The V and J genes are TRBV20-1 and TRBJ2-3; 11 nucleotides line up with TRBD1. Germline trimming cut 0 bases from V and 6 bases from J; bases unmatched to any gene: 5. The CDR3 consists of 15 residues. Looked up from germline, CDR1 is DFQATT and CDR2 is SNEGSKA (reference sequence). The CDR3 DNA reads as TGCAGTGCTAGAGACGAGGACAGGGGGCTGGATACGCAGTATTTT. Its protein is CSARDEDRGLDTQYF.

This clonotype showed up just a few times. This chain links TRBV6-2 or TRBV6-3 with TRBJ2-5, with 15 bases aligning to TRBD2. The J segment lost 6 bases and the V segment lost 4 bases, leaving 3 bases of the junction unmatched. Germline values: CDR1 MNHEY, CDR2 SVGEGT. The CDR3 runs 15 residues. CDR3 in DNA: TGTGCCAGCAGTTCCGGGACTAGCGGGGGGCAGACCCAGTACTTC. This sequence encodes CASSSGTSGGQTQYF.

The V call is TRBV25-1, the J call TRBJ2-7; the D gene is possibly TRBD2 (5 bases). Trimming took off 7 bases at V and 3 bases at J, with 13 bases between the two ends. CDR3 length: 13 residues. The germline gives CDR1 MGHDK, CDR2 SYGVNS. The CDR3 coding sequence is TGTGCCAGCAATCCGGACGGACTCTACGAGCAGTACTTC. Translation gives CASNPDGLYEQYF.

This clonotype occurred many times. The chain employs TRBV29-1 and TRBJ2-1; 7 positions match TRBD1. Germline CDR1 and CDR2: SQVTM and ANQGSEA. V trimming: 1 base; J trimming: 5 bases; junction bases outside the gene matches: 2. The CDR3 runs 13 residues. The CDR3 region is CSVEGQGDNEQFF. CDR3 nucleotide sequence: TGCAGCGTTGAAGGACAGGGTGACAATGAGCAGTTCTTC.

This clonotype has only a few counts. V and J are TRBV6-5 and TRBJ2-7; D possibly corresponds to TRBD1 (6 bases). Germline CDR1 MNHEY, CDR2 SVGAGI. The CDR3 consists of 16 residues. The V end lost 3 bases, the J end lost 4 bases, and 19 bases lay between the germline ends. The chain's CDR3 is CASSYDRPATPYEQYF. The DNA for the CDR3 is TGTGCCAGCAGTTATGACAGGCCCGCGACCCCGTACGAGCAGTACTTC.

This clonotype has just a few counts. V and J are TRBV4-3 and TRBJ2-7; 9 bases fit TRBD1. The CDR3 runs to 15 residues. CDR1 is LGHNA, CDR2 YSLEER, per germline. J was trimmed by 4 bases and V by 0 bases; bases with no gene match: 4. In DNA form, the CDR3 reads TGCGCCAGCAGCCAAGAGGGGACAGGGTTATACGAGCAGTACTTC. This gives the protein CASSQEGTGLYEQYF.